These 4 T cell receptor beta chains share one sample of origin, sequenced in a study of cytomegalovirus exposure and HLA in healthy donors. TCRdb keeps only in-frame clones here, not all; method: immunoSEQ multiplex PCR. The data hold more than 110,000 clones, with roughly nine tenths observed a single time. What was sequenced was PBMCs. These receptors were obtained from a man between 18 and 29 years old in good health and CMV-seronegative.

This clone was counted a few times. This chain links TRBV11-2 with TRBJ2-7; no definite D call. V shed 5 bases and J shed 0 bases, with 11 bases lying between them. CDR1 and CDR2 from the germline V gene are SGHAT and FQNNGV. The CDR3 runs 14 residues. CDR3 in DNA: TGTGCCAGCAGCCCTGATAGCCGCTCCTACGAGCAGTACTTC. This encodes CASSPDSRSYEQYF.

In its sample, this clone was seen a few times. The chain is built from TRBV7-9 and TRBJ1-4, with a tentative D call TRBD1 (6 bases). The CDR3 runs 15 residues. The V gene lost 4 bases and the J gene lost 8 bases, with 17 bases spanning the gap. Germline-derived CDR1 and CDR2 are SEHNR and FQNEAQ (reference sequence). CDR3 DNA sequence: TGTGCCAGCAGCTCAGTGGCAGGGGAAGGAGAAAAACTGTTTTTT. Translation: CASSSVAGEGEKLFF.

This rearrangement joins TRBV7-2 to TRBJ2-2; 10 bases are a match to TRBD2. This CDR3 comprises 15 residues. The germline gives CDR1 SGHTA, CDR2 FQGNSA. V was clipped by 7 bases and J by 5 bases; unmatched bases: 7. Here the CDR3 reads CASTPASGRTGELFF. In nucleotides, the CDR3 is TGTGCCAGCACCCCAGCTAGCGGGAGAACCGGGGAGCTGTTTTTT.

The CDR3 reads CASSRTGNNGPQHF. In DNA, the CDR3 is TGTGCCAGCAGTCGGACGGGGAATAACGGGCCCCAGCATTTT. The V and J genes are TRBV11-2 and TRBJ1-5, with D unclear. V was cut by 6 bases and J by 9 bases, with 18 bases left in between. The CDR3 sequence is 14 residues long. Germline CDR1 reads SGHAT; CDR2 reads FQNNGV. The variable domain in full, with the rest retrieved from reference TRBV11-2 and TRBJ1-5, is EAGVAQSPRYKIIEKRQSVAFWCNPISGHATLYWYQQILGQGPKLLIQFQNNGVVDDSQLPKDRFSAERLKGVDSTLKIQPAKLEDSAVYLCASSRTGNNGPQHFGDGTRLSIL.